This T cell receptor (beta chain) was sequenced during a study of cytomegalovirus exposure and HLA in healthy donors. General observations from the study: Through in vitro validation, a few CMV-associated chains were shown to be specific for CMV antigens.

Using immunoSEQ multiplex PCR, the repertoire was profiled, and TCRdb retains in-frame clones only, with some absent. The repertoire holds about 340,000 clones, with around 86% as singletons. This clone has just one count. Its matching antigen is unknown. This receptor was obtained from a woman under 30 in good health and CMV-seronegative. Sequenced material: PBMCs.

CDR3 sequence: CASSQSGGEAYNEQFF. The CDR3 DNA sequence: TGCGCCAGCAGCCAAAGCGGGGGGGAGGCCTACAATGAGCAGTTCTTC. V and J are TRBV4-1 and TRBJ2-1; 10 nucleotides line up with TRBD2. Germline V CDR1 and CDR2: MGHRA, YSYEKL. J was trimmed by 2 bases and V by 2 bases; bases with no gene match: 3. This CDR3 has 16 residues.